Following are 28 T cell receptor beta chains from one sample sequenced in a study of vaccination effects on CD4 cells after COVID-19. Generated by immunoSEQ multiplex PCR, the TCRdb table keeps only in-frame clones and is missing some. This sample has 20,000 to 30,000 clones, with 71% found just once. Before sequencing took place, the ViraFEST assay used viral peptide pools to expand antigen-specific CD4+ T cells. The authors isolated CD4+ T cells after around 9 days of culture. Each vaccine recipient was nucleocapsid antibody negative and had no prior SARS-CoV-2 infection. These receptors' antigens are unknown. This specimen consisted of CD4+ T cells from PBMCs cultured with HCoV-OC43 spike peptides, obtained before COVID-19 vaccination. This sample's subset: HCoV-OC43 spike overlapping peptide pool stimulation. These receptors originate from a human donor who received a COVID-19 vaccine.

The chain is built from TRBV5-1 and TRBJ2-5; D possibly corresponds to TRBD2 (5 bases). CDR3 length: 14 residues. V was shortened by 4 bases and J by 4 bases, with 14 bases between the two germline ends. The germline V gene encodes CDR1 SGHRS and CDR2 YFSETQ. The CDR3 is CASSRDQPGETQYF. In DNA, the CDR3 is TGCGCCAGCAGCCGGGATCAGCCGGGAGAGACCCAGTACTTC. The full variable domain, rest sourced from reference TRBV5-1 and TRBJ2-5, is KAGVTQTPRYLIKTRGQQVTLSCSPISGHRSVSWYQQTPGQGLQFLFEYFSETQRNKGNFPGRFSGRQFSNSRSEMNVSTLELGDSALYLCASSRDQPGETQYFGPGTRLLVL.

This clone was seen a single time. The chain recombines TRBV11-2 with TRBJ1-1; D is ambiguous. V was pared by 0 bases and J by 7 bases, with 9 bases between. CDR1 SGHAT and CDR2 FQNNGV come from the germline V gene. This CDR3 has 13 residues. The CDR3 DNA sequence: TGTGCCAGCAGCTTAGATCAGCCAGGTGAAGCTTTCTTT. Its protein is CASSLDQPGEAFF.

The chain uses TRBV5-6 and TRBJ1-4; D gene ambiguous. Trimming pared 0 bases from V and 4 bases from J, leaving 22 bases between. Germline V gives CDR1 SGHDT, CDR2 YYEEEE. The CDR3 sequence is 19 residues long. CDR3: CASSLEAFGSSHLNEKLFF. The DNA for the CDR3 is TGTGCCAGCAGCTTGGAAGCCTTCGGGTCCAGCCATCTTAATGAAAAACTGTTTTTT. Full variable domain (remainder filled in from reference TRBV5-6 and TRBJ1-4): DAGVTQSPTHLIKTRGQQVTLRCSPKSGHDTVSWYQQALGQGPQFIFQYYEEEERQRGNFPDRFSGHQFPNYSSELNVNALLLGDSALYLCASSLEAFGSSHLNEKLFFGSGTQLSVL.

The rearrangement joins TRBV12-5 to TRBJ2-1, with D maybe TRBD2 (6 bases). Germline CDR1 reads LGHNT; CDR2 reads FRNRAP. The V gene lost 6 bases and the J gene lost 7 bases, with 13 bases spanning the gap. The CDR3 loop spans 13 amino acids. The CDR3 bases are TGTGCTAGTGGCGTGGGACTTCTGAATGAGCAGTTCTTC. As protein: CASGVGLLNEQFF.

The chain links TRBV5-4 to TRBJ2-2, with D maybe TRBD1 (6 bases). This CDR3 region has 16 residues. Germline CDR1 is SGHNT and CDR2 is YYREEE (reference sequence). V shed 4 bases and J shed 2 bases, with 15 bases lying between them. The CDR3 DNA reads TGTGCCAGCAGCCCAAGGCTAGGGGGAAACACCGGGGAGCTGTTTTTT. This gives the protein CASSPRLGGNTGELFF.

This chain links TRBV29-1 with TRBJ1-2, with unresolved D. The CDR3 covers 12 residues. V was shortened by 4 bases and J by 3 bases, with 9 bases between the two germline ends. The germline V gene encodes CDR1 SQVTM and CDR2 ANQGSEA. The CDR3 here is CSVVFSYYGYTF. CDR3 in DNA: TGCAGCGTTGTCTTCTCCTACTATGGCTACACCTTC.

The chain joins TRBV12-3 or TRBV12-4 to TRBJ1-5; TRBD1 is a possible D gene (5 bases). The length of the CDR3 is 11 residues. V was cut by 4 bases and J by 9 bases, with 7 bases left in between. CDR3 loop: CASSSRGPQHF. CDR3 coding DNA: TGTGCCAGCAGTTCAAGGGGGCCCCAGCATTTT.

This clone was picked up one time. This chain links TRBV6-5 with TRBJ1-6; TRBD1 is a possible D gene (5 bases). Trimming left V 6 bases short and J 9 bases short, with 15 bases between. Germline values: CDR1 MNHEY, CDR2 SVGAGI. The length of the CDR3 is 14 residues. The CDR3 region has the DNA TGTGCCAGCAGGGACGCAGGGTTAGGTTCACCCCTCCACTTT. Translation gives CASRDAGLGSPLHF.

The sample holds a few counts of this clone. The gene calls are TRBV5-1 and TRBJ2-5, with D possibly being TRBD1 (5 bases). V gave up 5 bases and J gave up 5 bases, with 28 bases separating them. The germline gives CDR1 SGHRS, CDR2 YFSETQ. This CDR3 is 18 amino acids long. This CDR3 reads CASSSPNLGQGYEETQYF. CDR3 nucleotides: TGCGCCAGCAGTAGTCCCAACCTAGGGCAGGGCTATGAGGAGACCCAGTACTTC.

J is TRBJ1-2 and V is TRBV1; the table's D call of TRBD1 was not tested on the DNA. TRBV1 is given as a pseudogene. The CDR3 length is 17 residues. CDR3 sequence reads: CTSSQDILWDRGLGYTF. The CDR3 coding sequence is TGCACCAGCAGCCAAGATATCTTGTGGGACAGGGGACTCGGCTACACCTTC.

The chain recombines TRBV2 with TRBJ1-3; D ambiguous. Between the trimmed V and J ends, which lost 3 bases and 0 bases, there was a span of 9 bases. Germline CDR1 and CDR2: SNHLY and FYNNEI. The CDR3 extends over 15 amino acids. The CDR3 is CASSEEGSSGNTIYF. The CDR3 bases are TGTGCCAGCAGTGAGGAGGGAAGCTCTGGAAACACCATATATTTT. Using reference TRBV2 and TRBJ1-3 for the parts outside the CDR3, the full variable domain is EPEVTQTPSHQVTQMGQEVILRCVPISNHLYFYWYRQILGQKVEFLVSFYNNEISEKSEIFDDQFSVERPDGSNFTLKIRSTKLEDSAMYFCASSEEGSSGNTIYFGEGSWLTVV.

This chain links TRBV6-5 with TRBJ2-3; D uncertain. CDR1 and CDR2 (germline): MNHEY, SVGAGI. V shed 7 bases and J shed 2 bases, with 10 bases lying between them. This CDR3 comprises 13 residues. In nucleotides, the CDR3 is TGTGCCAGCAATTCTTTGGACACAGATACGCAGTATTTT. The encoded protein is CASNSLDTDTQYF.

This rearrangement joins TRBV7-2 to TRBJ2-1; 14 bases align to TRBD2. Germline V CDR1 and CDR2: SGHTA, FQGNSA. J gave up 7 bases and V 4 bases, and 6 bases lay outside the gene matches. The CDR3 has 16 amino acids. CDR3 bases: TGTGCCAGCAGCTCGACTAGCGGGAGGGTGAGGAATGAGCAGTTCTTC. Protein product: CASSSTSGRVRNEQFF.

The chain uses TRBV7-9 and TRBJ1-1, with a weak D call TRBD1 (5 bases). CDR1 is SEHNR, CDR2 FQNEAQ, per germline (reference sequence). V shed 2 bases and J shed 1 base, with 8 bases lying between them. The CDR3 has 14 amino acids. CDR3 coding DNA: TGTGCCAGCAGCTTACAGGGCCAGAACACTGAAGCTTTCTTT. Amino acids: CASSLQGQNTEAFF.

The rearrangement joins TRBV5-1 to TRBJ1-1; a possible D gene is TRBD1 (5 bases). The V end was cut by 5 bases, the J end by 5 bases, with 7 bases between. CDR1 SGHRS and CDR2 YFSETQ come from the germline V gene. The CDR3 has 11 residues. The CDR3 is CASRGETEAFF. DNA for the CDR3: TGCGCCAGCAGAGGGGAAACTGAAGCTTTCTTT.

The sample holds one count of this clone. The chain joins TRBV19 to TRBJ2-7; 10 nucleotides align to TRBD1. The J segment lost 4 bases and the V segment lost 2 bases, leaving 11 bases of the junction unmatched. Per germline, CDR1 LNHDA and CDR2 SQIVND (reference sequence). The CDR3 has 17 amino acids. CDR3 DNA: TGTGCCAGTAGTATACCCCCGGGACAGGGGACCTTTTACGAGCAGTACTTC. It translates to CASSIPPGQGTFYEQYF. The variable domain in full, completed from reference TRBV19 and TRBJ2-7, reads DGGITQSPKYLFRKEGQNVTLSCEQNLNHDAMYWYRQDPGQGLRLIYYSQIVNDFQKGDIAEGYSVSREKKESFPLTVTSAQKNPTAFYLCASSIPPGQGTFYEQYFGPGTRLTVT.

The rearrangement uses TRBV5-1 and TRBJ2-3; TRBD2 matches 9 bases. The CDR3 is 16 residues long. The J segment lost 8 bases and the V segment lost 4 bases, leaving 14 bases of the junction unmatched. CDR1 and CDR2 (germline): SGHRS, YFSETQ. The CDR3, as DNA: TGCGCCAGCAGCGGGACGCCGGGACTAGCCGGATCTACGCAGTATTTT. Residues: CASSGTPGLAGSTQYF.

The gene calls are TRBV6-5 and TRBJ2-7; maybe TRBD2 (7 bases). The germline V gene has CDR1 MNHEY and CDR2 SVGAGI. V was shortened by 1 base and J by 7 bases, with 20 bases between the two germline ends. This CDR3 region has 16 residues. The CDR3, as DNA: TGTGCCAGCAGTTACTGGGCGGGGGACACGAGAGGAGAGCAGTACTTC. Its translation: CASSYWAGDTRGEQYF.

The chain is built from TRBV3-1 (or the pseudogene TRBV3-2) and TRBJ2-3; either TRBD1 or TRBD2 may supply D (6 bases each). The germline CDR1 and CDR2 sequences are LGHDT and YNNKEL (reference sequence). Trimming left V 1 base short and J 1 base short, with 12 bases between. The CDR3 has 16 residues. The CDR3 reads CASSQVGASGTDTQYF. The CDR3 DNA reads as TGTGCCAGCAGCCAAGTGGGGGCTAGCGGCACAGATACGCAGTATTTT.

The CDR3 sequence: CACGSGGVETQYF. CDR3 in DNA: TGTGCCTGCGGAAGCGGGGGGGTAGAGACCCAGTACTTC. The rearrangement links TRBV30 to TRBJ2-5, with 10 bases that match TRBD2. The length of the CDR3 is 13 residues. Germline CDR1 reads GTSNPN; CDR2 reads SVGIG (reference sequence). Losses at the gene ends were 6 bases for V and 4 bases for J; bases not matched to a gene: 5.

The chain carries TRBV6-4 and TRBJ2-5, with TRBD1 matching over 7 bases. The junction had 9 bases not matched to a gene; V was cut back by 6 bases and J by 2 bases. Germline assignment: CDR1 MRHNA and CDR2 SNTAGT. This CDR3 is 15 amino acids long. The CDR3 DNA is TGTGCCAGCAGAGCCACACAGGGGCCTCAAGAGACCCAGTACTTC. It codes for CASRATQGPQETQYF.

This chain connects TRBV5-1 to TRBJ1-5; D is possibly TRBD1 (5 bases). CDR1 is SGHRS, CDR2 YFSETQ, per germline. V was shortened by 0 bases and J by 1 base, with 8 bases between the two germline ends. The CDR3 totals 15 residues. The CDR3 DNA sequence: TGCGCCAGCAGCTTGGGAGACAGAAGCAATCAGCCCCAGCATTTT. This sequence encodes CASSLGDRSNQPQHF.

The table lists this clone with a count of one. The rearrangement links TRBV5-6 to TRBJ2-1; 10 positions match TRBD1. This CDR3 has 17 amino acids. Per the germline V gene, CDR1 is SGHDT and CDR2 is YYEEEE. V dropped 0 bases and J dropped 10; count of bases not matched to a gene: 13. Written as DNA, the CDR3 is TGTGCCAGCAGCTTGGCCAATAGGGACAGGGGTTTCTGGGAGCAGTTCTTC. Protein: CASSLANRDRGFWEQFF.

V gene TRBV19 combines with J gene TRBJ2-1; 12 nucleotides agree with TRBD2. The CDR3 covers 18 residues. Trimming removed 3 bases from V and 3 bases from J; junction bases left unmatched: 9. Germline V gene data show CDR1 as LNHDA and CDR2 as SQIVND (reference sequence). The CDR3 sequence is CASSISLTSGGLYNEQFF. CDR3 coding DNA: TGTGCCAGTAGTATCTCGTTGACTAGCGGGGGCCTCTACAATGAGCAGTTCTTC. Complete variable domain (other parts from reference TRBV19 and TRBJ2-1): DGGITQSPKYLFRKEGQNVTLSCEQNLNHDAMYWYRQDPGQGLRLIYYSQIVNDFQKGDIAEGYSVSREKKESFPLTVTSAQKNPTAFYLCASSISLTSGGLYNEQFFGPGTRLTVL.

The CDR3 region has the DNA TGCAGCGTTGATCTGTTAGCAGGCAATGAGCAGTTCTTC. Protein: CSVDLLAGNEQFF. This sequence joins TRBV29-1 and TRBJ2-1; D is unresolved. CDR3 length equals 13 residues. Germline-derived CDR1 and CDR2 are SQVTM and ANQGSEA. The germline V and J ends were trimmed by 3 bases and 6 bases, with 12 bases remaining between them.

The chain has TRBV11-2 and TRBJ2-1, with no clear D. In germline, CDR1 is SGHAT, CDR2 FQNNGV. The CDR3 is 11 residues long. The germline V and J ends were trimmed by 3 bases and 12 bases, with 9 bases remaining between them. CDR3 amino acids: CASSLERRQFF. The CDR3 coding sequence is TGTGCCAGCAGCTTGGAGCGTCGGCAGTTCTTC.

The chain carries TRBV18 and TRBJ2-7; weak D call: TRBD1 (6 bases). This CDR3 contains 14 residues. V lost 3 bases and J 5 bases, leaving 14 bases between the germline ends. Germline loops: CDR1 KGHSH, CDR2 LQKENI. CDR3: CASSPQGGSHEQYF. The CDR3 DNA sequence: TGTGCCAGCTCACCCCAAGGGGGTTCTCACGAGCAGTACTTC. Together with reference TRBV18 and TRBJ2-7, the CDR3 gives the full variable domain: NAGVMQNPRHLVRRRGQEARLRCSPMKGHSHVYWYRQLPEEGLKFMVYLQKENIIDESGMPKERFSAEFPKEGPSILRIQQVVRGDSAAYFCASSPQGGSHEQYFGPGTRLTVT.

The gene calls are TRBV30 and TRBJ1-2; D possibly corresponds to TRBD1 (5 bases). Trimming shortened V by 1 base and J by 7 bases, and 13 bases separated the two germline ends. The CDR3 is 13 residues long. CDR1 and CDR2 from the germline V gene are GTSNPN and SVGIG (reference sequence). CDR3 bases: TGTGCCTGGAGTGCCGGGACCGACCTTGGCTACACCTTC. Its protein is CAWSAGTDLGYTF.